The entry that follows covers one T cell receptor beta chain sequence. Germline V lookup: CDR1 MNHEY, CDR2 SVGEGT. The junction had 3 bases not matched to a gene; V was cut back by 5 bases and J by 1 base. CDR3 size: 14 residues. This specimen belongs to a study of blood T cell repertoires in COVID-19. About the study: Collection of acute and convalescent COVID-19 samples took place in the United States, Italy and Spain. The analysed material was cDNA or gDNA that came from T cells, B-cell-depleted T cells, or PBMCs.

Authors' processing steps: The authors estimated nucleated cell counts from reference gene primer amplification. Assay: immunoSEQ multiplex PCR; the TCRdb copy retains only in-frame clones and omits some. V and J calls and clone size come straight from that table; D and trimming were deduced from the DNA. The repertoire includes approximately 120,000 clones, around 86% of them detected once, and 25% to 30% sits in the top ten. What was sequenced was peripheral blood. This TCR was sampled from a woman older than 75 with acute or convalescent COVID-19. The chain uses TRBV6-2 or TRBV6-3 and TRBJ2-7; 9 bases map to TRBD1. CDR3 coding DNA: TGTGCCAGCAGTGGGGACAGGGCATCCTACGAGCAGTACTTC. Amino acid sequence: CASSGDRASYEQYF.